This section outlines one T cell receptor beta chain sequence together with its context. Its antigen is not yet known. Nothing much larger sits one base from this clone, and base qualities are not available. This sample stems from a study of type 1 and type 2 diabetes patients (dated by TCRdb to 2016 to 2018). As for the study more broadly: Eight or nine type 1 diabetes patients, four type 2 diabetes patients and six or seven nondiabetic controls, all recruited in China, made up the cohort. Across the study, CD4+ and CD8+ T cells were positively selected from PBMCs using CD4 or CD8 MicroBeads on MACS columns. The whole study generated around 20,000,000 paired-end reads. The study profiled TCRbeta repertoires by high-throughput sequencing to compare type 1 diabetes, type 2 diabetes and nondiabetic individuals. Type 2 diabetes patients were used as a disease comparison group for the type 1 diabetes patients. When approximately 21-cycle amplification was compared with approximately 25-cycle amplification, V gene usage looked similar, suggesting that primer efficiencies were similar and PCR bias was random. Paired-end sequencing of TCRbeta libraries was performed on Illumina HiSeq 2000 or MiSeq instruments. The research as a whole found: Age and gender were not matched between study groups, possibly biasing interpretation. In both CD4+ and CD8+ T cells, type 2 diabetes repertoires were highly diverse and significantly more diverse than type 1 diabetes repertoires. Because only a limited number of T2D and control samples were sequenced, some T1D-only HECs might also appear in more T2D or control samples. Highly correlated V and J gene usage patterns were observed for type 2 diabetes and control samples, with an average of approximately 0.97 between samples. Only a few highly-expanded CD4+ clones (median one) were found in type 2 diabetes patients, and these clones made up a median around 4.1% of reads.

Instrument used: Illumina MiSeq. For TCRbeta CDR3 amplification, the template was genomic DNA taken from the sorted T cell subsets. Multiplex PCR with 30 forward and 13 reverse primers amplified the TCRbeta CDR3 region. PCR products were purified with AMPure XP beads, after which indices and adaptors were added in a second approximately 25-cycle PCR. Libraries were gel-purified using the QIAquick Gel Extraction Kit before sequencing. In the authors' own workflow: FLASH was used to merge paired-end reads, and IgBLAST was used to align the merged reads to IMGT V, D and J germline references. After reads whose alignment identity to germline references fell below 70% were discarded, more than 9,500,000 reads remained study-wide. CDR3 boundaries, reading frame and productivity were assigned following IMGT definitions. A highly-expanded clone was defined as any clone making up 1% or more of reads, and normalized Shannon entropy served as the measure of diversity. Unpaired two-tailed t-tests were used to test for differences in Shannon entropy between groups. The public reads were run again by TCRdb, first through fastp at Q25 and then through MiXCR, and only productive beta chains were kept. Rows are combined by CDR3 protein, so each entry shows the most common genes and DNA. The V and J calls, along with clone size, are taken from TCRdb and not from the paper's own processing. The sample table holds some 250,000 distinct CDR3 sequences, of which more than 40% were seen once. The ten largest clones add up to approximately 14% of the sample.

V gives up 4 bases and J gives up 3 bases, and the segment between their germline ends measures 10 bases. The germline V gene (reference sequence) yields GTSNPN for CDR1 and SVGIG for CDR2. CDR3 length: 13 amino acids, cysteine to phenylalanine. Only CDR3 DNA remains: 39 bases, in frame from the first base. Every diabetic patient fulfilled standard classification criteria for type 1 or type 2 diabetes, and glucose and C-peptide were evaluated using WHO-recommended methods. Exclusion applied to any donor with other autoimmune diseases or infections within the previous four weeks. A roughly 9.1-milliliter sample of peripheral blood was drawn from every participant. PBMCs were isolated with LymphoPrep density separation.

The chain employs TRBV30 and TRBJ1-5; possibly the D gene is TRBD1, per 5 matching bases. The TCR sequence derives from a man younger than 35 with type 2 diabetes. The material sequenced was peripheral blood mononuclear cells (PBMCs). The CDR3 region: CAWTPGFNQPQHF. The nucleotide sequence is TGTGCCTGGACCCCAGGGTTCAATCAGCCCCAGCATTTT.